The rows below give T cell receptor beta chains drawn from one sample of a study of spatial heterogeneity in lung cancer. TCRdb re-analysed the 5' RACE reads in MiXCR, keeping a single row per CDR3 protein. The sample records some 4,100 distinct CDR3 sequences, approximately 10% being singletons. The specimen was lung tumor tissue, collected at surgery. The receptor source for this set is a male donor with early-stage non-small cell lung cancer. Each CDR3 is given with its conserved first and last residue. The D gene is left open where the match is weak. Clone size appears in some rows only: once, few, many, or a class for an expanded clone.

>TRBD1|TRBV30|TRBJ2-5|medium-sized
CACKGQGETQYF
TGTGCCTGCAAGGGACAGGGAGAGACCCAGTACTTC
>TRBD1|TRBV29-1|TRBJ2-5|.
CSVEGRTGRETQYF
TGCAGCGTTGAAGGGCGGACAGGGAGAGAGACCCAGTACTTC
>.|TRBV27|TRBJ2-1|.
CASSLYLRDSYTYNEQFF
TGTGCCAGCAGTTTATACCTCCGGGACTCTTACACCTACAATGAGCAGTTCTTC
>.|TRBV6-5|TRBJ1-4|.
CASSSLSGEKLFF
TGTGCCAGCAGTTCCCTTTCTGGTGAAAAACTGTTTTTT
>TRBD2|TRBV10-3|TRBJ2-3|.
CAISEGLAGKSSTDTQYF
TGTGCCATCAGTGAAGGCCTAGCGGGCAAAAGCAGCACAGATACGCAGTATTTT
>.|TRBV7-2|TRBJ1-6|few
CASSLSSTYSPLHF
TGTGCCAGCAGCTTAAGTTCCACCTATTCACCCCTCCACTTT
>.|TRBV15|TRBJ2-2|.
CATSKHGELFF
TGTGCCACCAGCAAACACGGGGAGCTGTTTTTT
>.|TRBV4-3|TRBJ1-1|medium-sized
CASSQELRANTEAFF
TGCGCCAGCAGCCAAGAGCTCAGGGCGAACACTGAAGCTTTCTTT
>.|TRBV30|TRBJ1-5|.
CAWSNPLGGDQPQHF
TGTGCCTGGAGTAATCCTCTGGGTGGGGATCAGCCCCAGCATTTT
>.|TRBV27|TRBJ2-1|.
CASSVRQGAGDNEQFF
TGTGCCAGCAGCGTTCGGCAGGGCGCTGGAGACAATGAGCAGTTCTTC